This T cell receptor (beta chain) was captured in a study of T-cell reconstitution after alpha-beta-depleted transplantation in children. The CDR3 totals 12 residues. V was shortened by 4 bases and J by 6 bases, with 9 bases between the two germline ends. Germline V gene sequence: CDR1 LGHDT, CDR2 YNNKEL (reference sequence). The study's findings and limits: About two months after transplant, alpha-beta T cells reportedly came from several hundred expanded graft clones. Counts and diversity of T cells one year after transplant came mostly from newly produced T cells. Some patients' high day-60 TCRbeta diversity was attributed to recipient cells surviving conditioning.

Unique molecular identifiers were built into the TCRbeta library. A single record per CDR3 protein comes from TCRdb applying MiXCR to the PCR reads. The sample includes tens of thousands of distinct CDR3 sequences, roughly half seen only once; the top ten take 35% to 40%. As regards this clonotype: The antigen is undetermined.

The V call is TRBV3-1, the J call TRBJ1-1; D is undetermined. The sequencing here drew on peripheral blood, taken before TCRalphabeta/CD19-depleted stem cell transplant. The origin of this receptor is a boy less than two years old with SCID, due to receive a stem cell transplant. CDR3 in amino acids: CASSRDSSEAFF. DNA for the CDR3: TGTGCCAGCAGCCGGGATTCTTCTGAAGCTTTCTTT.